This TCR beta chain appears in the sequencing data of a study of blood T cell repertoires in COVID-19. The J segment lost 6 bases and the V segment lost 2 bases, leaving 3 bases of the junction unmatched. This CDR3 spans 14 amino acids. The V gene's germline CDR1 is MNHEY and CDR2 SVGAGI. This clone was seen more than once but under ten times. Profiled with immunoSEQ multiplex PCR; TCRdb holds only in-frame clones, not every one. The repertoire includes approximately 140,000 clones, 84% of them detected once, and about 2% sits in the top ten. The chain is built from TRBV6-5 and TRBJ1-2; 10 bases are a match to TRBD1. Sequenced input: peripheral blood. The TCR sequence derives from a man aged 65 to 79 with acute or convalescent COVID-19. CDR3 DNA: TGTGCCAGCAGTTACCGGACAGGGGGGAATGGCTACACCTTC. Translation gives CASSYRTGGNGYTF.